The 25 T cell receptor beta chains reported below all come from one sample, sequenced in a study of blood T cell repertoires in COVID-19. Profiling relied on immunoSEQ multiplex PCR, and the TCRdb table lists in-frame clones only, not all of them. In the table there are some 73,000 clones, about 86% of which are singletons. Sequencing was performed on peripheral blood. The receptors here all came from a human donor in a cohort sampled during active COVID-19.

The CDR3 region has the DNA TGTGCCAGCAGTCCGCCTAGCGGGCGCCCAGATACGCAGTATTTT. Encoded protein: CASSPPSGRPDTQYF. The chain recombines TRBV11-2 with TRBJ2-3; 8 bases match TRBD2. V trimming: 6 bases; J trimming: 4 bases; junction bases outside the gene matches: 9. The CDR3 spans 15 residues. In germline, CDR1 is SGHAT, CDR2 FQNNGV.

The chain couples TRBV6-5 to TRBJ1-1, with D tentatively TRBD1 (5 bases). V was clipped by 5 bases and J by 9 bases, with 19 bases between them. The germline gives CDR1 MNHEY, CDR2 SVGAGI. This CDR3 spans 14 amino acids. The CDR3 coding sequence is TGTGCCAGCAGTCCGGGGGTTGGAGTGAGAAAAGCTTTCTTT. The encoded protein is CASSPGVGVRKAFF.

CDR3 DNA: TGTGCCAGCAGCCGGGGGTTGATCTACGAGCAGTACTTC. Translation: CASSRGLIYEQYF. V is TRBV7-9 and J is TRBJ2-7; perhaps TRBD2 as D (6 bases). Trimming cost V 5 bases and J 3 bases, with 11 bases left between them. The germline V gene has CDR1 SEHNR and CDR2 FQNEAQ (reference sequence). CDR3 length: 13 residues.

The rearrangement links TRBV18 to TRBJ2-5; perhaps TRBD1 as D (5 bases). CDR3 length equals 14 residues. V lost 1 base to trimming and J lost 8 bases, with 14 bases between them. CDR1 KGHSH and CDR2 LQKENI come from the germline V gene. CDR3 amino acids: CASSPRQGQATQYF. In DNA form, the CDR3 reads TGTGCCAGCTCACCACGTCAGGGCCAAGCCACCCAGTACTTC.

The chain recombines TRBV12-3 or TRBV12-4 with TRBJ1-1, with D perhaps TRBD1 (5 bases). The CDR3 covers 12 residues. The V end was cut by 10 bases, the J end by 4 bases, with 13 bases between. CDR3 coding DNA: TGTGCCACCTTCTTAGGGGTCACTGAAGCTTTCTTT. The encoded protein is CATFLGVTEAFF.

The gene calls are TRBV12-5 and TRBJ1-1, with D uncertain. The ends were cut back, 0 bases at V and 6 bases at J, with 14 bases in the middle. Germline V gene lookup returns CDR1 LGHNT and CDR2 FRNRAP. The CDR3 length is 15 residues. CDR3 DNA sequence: TGTGCTAGTGGTTTGGTTAGCCCATATAGCCCTGAAGCTTTCTTT. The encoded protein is CASGLVSPYSPEAFF.

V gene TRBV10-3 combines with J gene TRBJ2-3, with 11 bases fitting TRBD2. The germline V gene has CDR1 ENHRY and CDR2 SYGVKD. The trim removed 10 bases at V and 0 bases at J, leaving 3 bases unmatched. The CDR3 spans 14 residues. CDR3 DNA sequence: TGTGCCACCCGACTAGCGGGGAGCACAGATACGCAGTATTTT. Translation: CATRLAGSTDTQYF.

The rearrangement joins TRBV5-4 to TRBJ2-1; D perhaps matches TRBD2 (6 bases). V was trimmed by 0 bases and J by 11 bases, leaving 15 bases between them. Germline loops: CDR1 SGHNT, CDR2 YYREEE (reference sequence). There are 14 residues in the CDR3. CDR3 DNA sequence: TGTGCCAGCAGCTTGGCAGGGACTTCGGGAAAGCAGTTCTTC. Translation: CASSLAGTSGKQFF.

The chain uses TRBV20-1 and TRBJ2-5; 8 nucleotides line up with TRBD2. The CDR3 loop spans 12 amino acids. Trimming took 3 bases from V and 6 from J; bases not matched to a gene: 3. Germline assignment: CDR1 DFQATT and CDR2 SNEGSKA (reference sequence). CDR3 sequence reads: CSASRLAKTQYF. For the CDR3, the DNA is TGCAGTGCTAGTCGACTAGCGAAGACCCAGTACTTC.

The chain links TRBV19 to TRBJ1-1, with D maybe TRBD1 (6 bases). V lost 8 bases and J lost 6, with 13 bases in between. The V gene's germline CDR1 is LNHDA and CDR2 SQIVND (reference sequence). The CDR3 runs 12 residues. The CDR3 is CASGGRVSEAFF. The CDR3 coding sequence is TGTGCCAGTGGGGGCAGGGTGTCTGAAGCTTTCTTT. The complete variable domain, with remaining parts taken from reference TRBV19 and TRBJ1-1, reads DGGITQSPKYLFRKEGQNVTLSCEQNLNHDAMYWYRQDPGQGLRLIYYSQIVNDFQKGDIAEGYSVSREKKESFPLTVTSAQKNPTAFYLCASGGRVSEAFFGQGTRLTVV.

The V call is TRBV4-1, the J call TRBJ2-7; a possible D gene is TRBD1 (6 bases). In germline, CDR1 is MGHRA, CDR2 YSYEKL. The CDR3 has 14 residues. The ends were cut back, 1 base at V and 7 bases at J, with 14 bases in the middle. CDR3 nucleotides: TGCGCCAGCAGCCAAGGGGGGCCCCTCGGGGAGCAGTACTTC. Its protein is CASSQGGPLGEQYF.

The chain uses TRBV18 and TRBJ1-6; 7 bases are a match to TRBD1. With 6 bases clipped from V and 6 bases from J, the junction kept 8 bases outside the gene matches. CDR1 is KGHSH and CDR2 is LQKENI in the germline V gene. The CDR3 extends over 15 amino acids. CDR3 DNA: TGTGCCAGCTCCCTTGGACAGGTTATTAATTCACCCCTCCACTTT. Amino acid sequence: CASSLGQVINSPLHF.

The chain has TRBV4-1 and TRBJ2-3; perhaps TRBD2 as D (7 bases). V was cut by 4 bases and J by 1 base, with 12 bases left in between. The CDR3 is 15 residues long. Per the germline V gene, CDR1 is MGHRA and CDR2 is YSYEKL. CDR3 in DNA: TGCGCCAGCAGCCTACCGGGGGGCCGCACAGATACGCAGTATTTT. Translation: CASSLPGGRTDTQYF.

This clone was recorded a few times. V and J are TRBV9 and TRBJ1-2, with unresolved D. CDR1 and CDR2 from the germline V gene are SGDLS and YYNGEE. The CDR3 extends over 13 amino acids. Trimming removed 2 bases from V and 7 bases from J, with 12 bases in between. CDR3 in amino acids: CASSVADSSGYTF. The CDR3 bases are TGTGCCAGCAGCGTGGCGGACTCTAGTGGCTACACCTTC.

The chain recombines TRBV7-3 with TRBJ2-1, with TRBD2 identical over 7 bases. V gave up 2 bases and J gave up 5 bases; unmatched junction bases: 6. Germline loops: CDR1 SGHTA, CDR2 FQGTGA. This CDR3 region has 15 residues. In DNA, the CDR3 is TGTGCCAGCAGCTTATCCGGGACTATAAACAATGAGCAGTTCTTC. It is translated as CASSLSGTINNEQFF.

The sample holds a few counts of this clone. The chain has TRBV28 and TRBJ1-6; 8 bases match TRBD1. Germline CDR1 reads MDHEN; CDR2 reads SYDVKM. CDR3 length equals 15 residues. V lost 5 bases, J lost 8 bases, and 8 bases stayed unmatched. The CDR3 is CASSGQGGPHSPLHF. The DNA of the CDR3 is TGTGCCAGCAGTGGACAGGGAGGGCCACATTCACCCCTCCACTTT.

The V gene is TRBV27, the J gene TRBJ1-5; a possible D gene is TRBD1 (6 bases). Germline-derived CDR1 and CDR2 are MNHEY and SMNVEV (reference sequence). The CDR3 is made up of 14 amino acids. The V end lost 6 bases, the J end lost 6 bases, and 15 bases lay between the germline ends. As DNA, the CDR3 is TGTGCCAGCAGAACCTACAGGGCCGGTCAGCCCCAGCATTTT. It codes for CASRTYRAGQPQHF.

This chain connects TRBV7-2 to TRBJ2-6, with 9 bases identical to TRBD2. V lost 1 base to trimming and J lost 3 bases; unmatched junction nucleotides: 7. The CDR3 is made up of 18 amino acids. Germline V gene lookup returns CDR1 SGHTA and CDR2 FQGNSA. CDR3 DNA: TGTGCCAGCAGCTTAGATGGCGGGGGGGCCTTTGGGGCCAACGTCCTGACTTTC. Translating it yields CASSLDGGGAFGANVLTF.

CDR3 DNA: TGCGCCAGCAGCCGCAACAGGGGGGGAATCGAAAAACTGTTTTTT. As protein: CASSRNRGGIEKLFF. The chain joins TRBV4-3 to TRBJ1-4; 8 bases match TRBD1. After removal of 4 bases from V and 8 bases from J, the junction contained 9 bases not matched to a gene. The CDR3 runs to 15 residues. Germline V gene lookup returns CDR1 LGHNA and CDR2 YSLEER.

As DNA, the CDR3 is TGTGCCAGCAGTCCCCCCCGCCGAGGGGGCGGTGGCACCGGGGAGCTGTTTTTT. Translating it yields CASSPPRRGGGGTGELFF. V usage is TRBV27 and J usage is TRBJ2-2; 7 bases fit TRBD1. V lost 5 bases to trimming and J lost 4 bases; unmatched junction nucleotides: 16. The CDR3 runs to 18 residues. Looked up from germline, CDR1 is MNHEY and CDR2 is SMNVEV (reference sequence).

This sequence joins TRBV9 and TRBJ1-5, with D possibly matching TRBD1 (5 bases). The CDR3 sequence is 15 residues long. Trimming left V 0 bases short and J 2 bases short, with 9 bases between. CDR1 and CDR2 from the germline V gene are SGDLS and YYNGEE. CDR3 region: CASSVGGGGNQPQHF. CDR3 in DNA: TGTGCCAGCAGCGTAGGGGGGGGAGGCAATCAGCCCCAGCATTTT.

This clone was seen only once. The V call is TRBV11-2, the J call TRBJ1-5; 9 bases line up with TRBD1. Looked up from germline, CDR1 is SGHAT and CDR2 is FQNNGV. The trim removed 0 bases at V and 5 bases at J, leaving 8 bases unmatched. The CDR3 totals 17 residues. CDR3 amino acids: CASSLDGGQGKDQPQHF. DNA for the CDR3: TGTGCCAGCAGCTTAGACGGGGGACAGGGAAAGGATCAGCCCCAGCATTTT.

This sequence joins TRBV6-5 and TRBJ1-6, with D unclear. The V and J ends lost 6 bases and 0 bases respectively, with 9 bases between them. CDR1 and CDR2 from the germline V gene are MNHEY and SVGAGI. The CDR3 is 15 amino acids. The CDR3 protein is CASRPQVSYNSPLHF. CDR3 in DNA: TGTGCCAGCAGGCCCCAGGTCTCCTATAATTCACCCCTCCACTTT.

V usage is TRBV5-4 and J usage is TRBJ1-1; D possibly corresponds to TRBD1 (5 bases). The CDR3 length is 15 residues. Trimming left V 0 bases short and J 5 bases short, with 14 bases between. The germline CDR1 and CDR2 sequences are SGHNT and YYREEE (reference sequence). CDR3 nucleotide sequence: TGTGCCAGCAGCTTGGCATATGGGGGGAGGACTGAAGCTTTCTTT. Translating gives CASSLAYGGRTEAFF.

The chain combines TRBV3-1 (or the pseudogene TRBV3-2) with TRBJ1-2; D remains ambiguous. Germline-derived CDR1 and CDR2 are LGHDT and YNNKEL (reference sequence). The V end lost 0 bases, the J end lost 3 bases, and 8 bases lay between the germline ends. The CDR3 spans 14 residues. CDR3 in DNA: TGTGCCAGCAGCCAAGAACTCGGGTACTATGGCTACACCTTC. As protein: CASSQELGYYGYTF.